These T cell receptor beta chains were read from a single sample in a study of cytomegalovirus exposure and HLA in healthy donors. Sequenced by immunoSEQ multiplex PCR; TCRdb stores in-frame clones only, minus some. The table lists some 130,000 clones, around three fifths of them singletons. The sequenced sample consisted of PBMCs. These TCRs come from a woman in her 40s in good health and CMV-seronegative. Each CDR3 is given with its conserved first and last residue. The D gene is left open where the match is weak. Expanded clones are given a class, and other clones once, few, many or no size at all.

cdr3_nt cdr3_aa clone_size j_call d_call v_call
TGTGCCAGCAGTGTTGAAACTAGCGGGGGCACAGATACGCAGTATTTT CASSVETSGGTDTQYF - TRBJ2-3 TRBD2 TRBV25-1
TGTGCCTGGCTAGCCGGGACAGGGGGAAAACTGTTTTTT CAWLAGTGGKLFF - TRBJ1-4 TRBD1 TRBV30
TGTGCCAGCAGTGAGTGGACTAGCGGGACGAATGAGCAGTTCTTC CASSEWTSGTNEQFF few TRBJ2-1 TRBD2 TRBV25-1
TGTGCCATCAGTGTAGGGCTAGCGGGGGGAGTTCAAGAGACCCAGTACTTC CAISVGLAGGVQETQYF - TRBJ2-5 TRBD2 TRBV10-3
TGTGCCAGCAGTGGGGGGGTCTGGTCACCCCTCCACTTT CASSGGVWSPLHF - TRBJ1-6 - TRBV27
TGTGCCAGCAGTTTCGGGGGGGCCTTAGACGAGCAGTACTTC CASSFGGALDEQYF - TRBJ2-7 TRBD2 TRBV2
TGTGCCTGGAGTGGTAGCGGGGGGCCCCGAGGGTTCTTC CAWSGSGGPRGFF - TRBJ2-1 TRBD2 TRBV30
TGTGCCAGCTCACCCTATGAATCCCGGGACACCTTCTATGGCTACACCTTC CASSPYESRDTFYGYTF - TRBJ1-2 - TRBV18
TGTGCCTGGTCGGCGGCGGGGAATGAAAAACTGTTTTTT CAWSAAGNEKLFF - TRBJ1-4 - TRBV30
TGTGCCAGCAGCAAGTCAGGGCCCGGGGAGCTGTTTTTT CASSKSGPGELFF - TRBJ2-2 - TRBV7-3
TGTGCCAGCTCGTGGGGGGGGAACACTGAAGCTTTCTTT CASSWGGNTEAFF - TRBJ1-1 - TRBV6-6
TGTGCCAGCTCACCTCCTCGGCCTGAGCGGGGGAGGGAAGATACGCAGTATTTT CASSPPRPERGREDTQYF - TRBJ2-3 TRBD2 TRBV18
TGTGCCAGTAGTATTCCCTTTGGGAGAAACGGAAATACGCAGTATTTT CASSIPFGRNGNTQYF - TRBJ2-3 - TRBV19
TGTGCCAGCAGCGTAGGTCTAGCGGGGCGCACAGATACGCAGTATTTT CASSVGLAGRTDTQYF - TRBJ2-3 TRBD2 TRBV9
TGTGCCAGCAGTGACCAGGCCTTAAACTATGGCTACACCTTC CASSDQALNYGYTF - TRBJ1-2 - TRBV2
TGTGCCAGCAGCGGGGCTGGGGGCGGTCAGCCCCAGCATTTT CASSGAGGGQPQHF few TRBJ1-5 - TRBV2
TGTGCCAGCAGTCGACAGGGCTCGAACACTGAAGCTTTCTTT CASSRQGSNTEAFF - TRBJ1-1 TRBD1 TRBV7-2
TGCGCCAGCAGTTATGTAAGGGGCCGCACTGAAGCTTTCTTT CASSYVRGRTEAFF - TRBJ1-1 - TRBV10-2
TGTGCCAGCAGCTTGCAGGGGGCTAGCAATCAGCCCCAGCATTTT CASSLQGASNQPQHF - TRBJ1-5 TRBD1 TRBV7-2
TGTGCCAGCAGCCAAGGGGATCCGAACACTGAAGCTTTCTTT CASSQGDPNTEAFF - TRBJ1-1 - TRBV5-4
TGTGCCTGTAACCGGGACTCGCTATCCTACGAGCAGTACTTC CACNRDSLSYEQYF - TRBJ2-7 - TRBV30
TGCGCCAGCAGCATTCGTACAGGGCTGAACACTGAAGCTTTCTTT CASSIRTGLNTEAFF - TRBJ1-1 - TRBV5-1
TGTGCCAGCAGTGAAGACAGGGGGCCCGTCAATCAGCCCCAGCATTTT CASSEDRGPVNQPQHF - TRBJ1-5 TRBD1 TRBV6-1
TGTGCCAGCAGTTCTCTGTACAGGGTCAGCACTGAAGCTTTCTTT CASSSLYRVSTEAFF - TRBJ1-1 - TRBV28
TGTGCCAGCAGCTTGGGATTCAGGTCCTACGAGCAGTACTTC CASSLGFRSYEQYF - TRBJ2-7 - TRBV5-8
TGCGCCAGCAGCTTCGGGGGGACGCAGCCCCAGCATTTT CASSFGGTQPQHF - TRBJ1-5 - TRBV5-1
TGTGCCAGCACGGCCATTGGAGCCGGGGACAATCAGCCCCAGCATTTT CASTAIGAGDNQPQHF - TRBJ1-5 - TRBV6-6
TGTGCCAGCAGCTTGGGACCCCCGACAGGGGCCACTCTAAAGGAAGCTTTCTTT CASSLGPPTGATLKEAFF once TRBJ1-1 TRBD1 TRBV5-4
TGTGCCAGCAGCTTGGACACGCCCTACGAGCAGTACTTC CASSLDTPYEQYF - TRBJ2-7 - TRBV5-6
TGTGCCAGCAGTGAAGGTAGTTGGGGGCCCAGCAATCAGCCCCAGCATTTT CASSEGSWGPSNQPQHF - TRBJ1-5 - TRBV6-1
TGTGCCAGCAACCTACAGGGGGAGGGAACTGAAGCTTTCTTT CASNLQGEGTEAFF - TRBJ1-1 TRBD1 TRBV6-1
TGTGCCACTCGGGACAGGGTGAATCAAGAGACCCAGTACTTC CATRDRVNQETQYF - TRBJ2-5 TRBD1 TRBV6-1
TGTGCCAGCAGCCCGATCCCCGGACTAGGATACACAGATACGCAGTATTTT CASSPIPGLGYTDTQYF - TRBJ2-3 TRBD2 TRBV5-8
TGTGCCAGCAGCTTGGGGGGGTCCTATAATTCACCCCTCCACTTT CASSLGGSYNSPLHF once TRBJ1-6 - TRBV11-2
TGTGCCAGCAGTTTATCCGGACTGGAGACAACCGGGGAGCTGTTTTTT CASSLSGLETTGELFF - TRBJ2-2 - TRBV27
TGTGCCAGCTCACAGAGAACGGCCCGCAGCGGGGGGGGCGGTGAGCAGTTCTTC CASSQRTARSGGGGEQFF - TRBJ2-1 TRBD2 TRBV18
TGTGCCAGCAGCCTCGGGGGGCGCTACGAGCAGTACTTC CASSLGGRYEQYF - TRBJ2-7 - TRBV7-8
TGCGCCAGCAGTGACCCCAGCGGGGGGGCCTATGAGCAGTTCTTC CASSDPSGGAYEQFF - TRBJ2-1 TRBD2 TRBV10-2
TGTGCCACCTCTATCTCGACTGGAAACACCATATATTTT CATSISTGNTIYF few TRBJ1-3 - TRBV6-5
TGTGCCAGCAGCTTGACGACAGGGTGGAACACTGAAGCTTTCTTT CASSLTTGWNTEAFF - TRBJ1-1 TRBD1 TRBV5-4
TGTGCCAGCAGTTTGGAGAGCGGGAGGAACGAGCAGTACTTC CASSLESGRNEQYF - TRBJ2-7 TRBD2 TRBV27
TGTGCCAGCAGCTTGCGACTAGCGGGGTCGGTAGATACGCAGTATTTT CASSLRLAGSVDTQYF - TRBJ2-3 TRBD2 TRBV5-6
TGTGCCAGCAAACAGACAGGGAGCTACAATGAGCAGTTCTTC CASKQTGSYNEQFF few TRBJ2-1 TRBD1 TRBV2
TGTGCCAGCATCCCTACTTTCCAAGAGACCCAGTACTTC CASIPTFQETQYF - TRBJ2-5 - TRBV2
TGTGCCAGCAGCTCAACACAGGGGTTGAACACTGAAGCTTTCTTT CASSSTQGLNTEAFF - TRBJ1-1 TRBD1 TRBV7-2
TGTGCCAGCGCGTCGGGCTCTGGGGCCAACGTCCTGACTTTC CASASGSGANVLTF - TRBJ2-6 - TRBV7-3
TGTGCACAGGATCCCTTAAATGGCGGGGAGCTGTTTTTT CAQDPLNGGELFF - TRBJ2-2 - TRBV30